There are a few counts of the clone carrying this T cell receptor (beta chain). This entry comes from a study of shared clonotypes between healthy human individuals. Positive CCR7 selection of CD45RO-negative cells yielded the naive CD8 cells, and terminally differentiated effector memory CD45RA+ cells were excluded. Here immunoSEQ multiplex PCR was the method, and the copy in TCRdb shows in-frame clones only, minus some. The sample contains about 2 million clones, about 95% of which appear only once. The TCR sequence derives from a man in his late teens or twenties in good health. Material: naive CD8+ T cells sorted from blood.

CDR3 residues: CASKLTSGGAGETQYF. CDR3 sequence (DNA): TGTGCCAGCAAACTCACTAGCGGGGGGGCCGGGGAGACCCAGTACTTC. The chain combines TRBV2 with TRBJ2-5, with TRBD2 identical over 13 bases. The CDR3 totals 16 residues. Germline lookup yields CDR1 SNHLY and CDR2 FYNNEI. The V and J ends lost 7 bases and 5 bases, in that order; junction bases with no gene match: 10.